This T cell receptor beta chain is drawn from a study of blood T cells in healthy people across ages. The CDR3 totals 15 residues. V lost 5 bases to trimming and J lost 6 bases; unmatched junction nucleotides: 4. CDR1 is SGHVS and CDR2 is FNYEAQ in the germline V gene. The second PCR ran about 6 to 11 cycles with a sample-barcoded 5' primer and J-beta primers. Each cDNA was tagged by a template-switch adaptor containing 12 random nucleotides. MiXCR, applied by TCRdb to the 5' RACE reads, yields one record per CDR3 protein. The sample lists about 1.8 million distinct CDR3 sequences, around 50% occurring once.

The rearrangement links TRBV7-6 to TRBJ2-1, with TRBD2 matching 13 bases. This receptor was identified in a woman in her thirties or forties in good health. The sample consisted of blood. CDR3 loop: CASSALAGGSNEQFF. CDR3 DNA sequence: TGTGCCAGCAGCGCACTAGCGGGGGGGAGCAATGAGCAGTTCTTC. The full variable domain, rest sourced from reference TRBV7-6 and TRBJ2-1, is GAGVSQSPRYKVTKRGQDVALRCDPISGHVSLYWYRQALGQGPEFLTYFNYEAQQDKSGLPNDRFSAERPEGSISTLTIQRTEQRDSAMYRCASSALAGGSNEQFFGPGTRLTVL.